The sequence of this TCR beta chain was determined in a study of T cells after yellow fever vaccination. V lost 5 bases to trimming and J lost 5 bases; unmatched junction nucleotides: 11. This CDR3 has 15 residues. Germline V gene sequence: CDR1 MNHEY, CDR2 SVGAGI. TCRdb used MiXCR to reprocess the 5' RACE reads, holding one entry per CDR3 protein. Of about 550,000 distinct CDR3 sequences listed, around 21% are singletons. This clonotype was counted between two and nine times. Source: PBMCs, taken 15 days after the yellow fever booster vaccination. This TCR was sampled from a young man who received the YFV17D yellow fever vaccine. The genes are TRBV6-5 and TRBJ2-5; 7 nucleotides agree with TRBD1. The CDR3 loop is CASSTDRVVGETQYF. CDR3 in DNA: TGTGCCAGCAGTACCGACAGGGTCGTGGGGGAGACCCAGTACTTC.